This TCR beta chain was sequenced in a study of shared clonotypes between healthy human individuals. Across the study: Three plates each covered CD4 naive and memory; CD8 naive two, CD8 memory one.

This CDR3 is 15 amino acids long. V was pared by 2 bases and J by 6 bases, with 14 bases between. Germline assignment: CDR1 KGHSH and CDR2 LQKENI. Regarding the study as a whole: For sorted subsets, rarefaction showed incomplete sequencing despite large depth. Shared clonotypes: about 4.6% naive CD4, approximately 3.4% naive CD8, around 2.4% memory CD4, roughly 0.4% memory CD8. Sequencing depth was expected to affect clonotype sharing among donors.

Some clones are missing from TCRdb's copy, which holds only in-frame ones; the method was immunoSEQ multiplex PCR. The sample gives about 2.3 million clones, 85% to 95% of which show up once; about 0.36% is in the top ten. On this clone itself: Its target is not known.

This receptor was taken from a man aged 18 to 29 in good health. Some clones in this sample may be carry-over from other donors' samples. The chain is built from TRBV18 and TRBJ1-5; D not certain. Specimen: naive CD4+ T cells from PBMCs. Specified subset: CD45RA+ positively selected. CDR3 DNA: TGTGCCAGCTCACCAAGGGATGGTAAAGGTCAGCCCCAGCATTTT. It specifies CASSPRDGKGQPQHF.